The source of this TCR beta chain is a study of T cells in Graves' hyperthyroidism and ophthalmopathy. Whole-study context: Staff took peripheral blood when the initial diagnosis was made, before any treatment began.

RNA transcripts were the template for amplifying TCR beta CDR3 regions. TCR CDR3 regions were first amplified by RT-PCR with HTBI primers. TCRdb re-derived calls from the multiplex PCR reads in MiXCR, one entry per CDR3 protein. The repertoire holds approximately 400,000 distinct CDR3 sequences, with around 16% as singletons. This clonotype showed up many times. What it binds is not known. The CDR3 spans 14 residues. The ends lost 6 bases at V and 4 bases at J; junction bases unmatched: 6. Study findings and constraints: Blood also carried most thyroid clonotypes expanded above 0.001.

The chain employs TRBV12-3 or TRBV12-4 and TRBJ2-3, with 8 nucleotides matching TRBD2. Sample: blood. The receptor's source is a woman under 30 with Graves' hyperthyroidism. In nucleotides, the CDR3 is TGTGCCAGCAGAAAAGCGGGAGAGGCAGATACGCAGTATTTT. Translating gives CASRKAGEADTQYF.